This T cell receptor (beta chain) was sequenced during a study of PD-L1 blockade in urothelial cancer. Generated by immunoSEQ multiplex PCR, the TCRdb table keeps only in-frame clones and is missing some. The data show under 80,000 clones, roughly 76% seen once. This clone has a single count. Antigen: not known. Findings and caveats of the study: A below-median TCR clonality in blood before treatment predicted better survival.

Specified time point: pretreatment peripheral blood. Germline loops: CDR1 ENHRY, CDR2 SYGVKD. The CDR3 is made up of 14 amino acids. The germline V and J ends were trimmed by 3 bases and 6 bases, with 12 bases remaining between them. This receptor was identified in a man aged 65-85 years with urothelial cancer. The material was PBMCs, obtained around atezolizumab (anti-PD-L1) treatment. The chain is built from TRBV10-3 and TRBJ1-5; weak D call: TRBD1 (5 bases). The CDR3 protein is CAISDGGIGQPQHF. CDR3 nucleotides: TGTGCCATCAGTGATGGGGGGATCGGTCAGCCCCAGCATTTT.